This record looks at one T cell receptor (beta chain) sequence and its context. Authors' analysis steps: Amplifying reference gene primers gave estimates of nucleated cell counts. The data were produced by immunoSEQ multiplex PCR, yet TCRdb's version contains in-frame clones alone and is incomplete. That table furnishes V, J and clone size, whereas the DNA furnished D and trimming. Here the sample spans fewer than 150,000 clones, about 90% being singletons. This sample stems from a study of blood T cell repertoires in COVID-19. Overall study: Some COVID-19 samples were acute and others convalescent; all came from the United States, Italy and Spain. PBMCs, B-cell-depleted T cells, or T cells were the source of the cDNA or gDNA that made up the material.

The CDR3 loop spans 14 amino acids. The V segment lost 5 bases and the J segment 4 bases; nucleotides outside the gene matches: 7. Germline-derived CDR1 and CDR2 are SEHNR and FQNEAQ (reference sequence). The source of this sequence is a woman aged 45-59 years with active or convalescent COVID-19. The specimen was peripheral blood. The rearrangement joins TRBV7-9 to TRBJ1-2, with 7 bases matching TRBD1. CDR3 nucleotide sequence: TGTGCCAGCAGCGCCTCGGACAGGTTCTATGGCTACACCTTC. Translation: CASSASDRFYGYTF.